The sequence of this T cell receptor (beta chain) was determined in a study of blood T cell repertoires in COVID-19. At the level of the study: Donors in the United States, Italy and Spain gave samples during acute or convalescent COVID-19. T cells, B-cell-depleted T cells, or PBMCs supplied cDNA or gDNA.

As handled by the study authors: Estimation of nucleated cell counts was performed using reference gene primer amplification. Produced via immunoSEQ multiplex PCR; TCRdb's table is partial and in-frame only. The DNA was the basis for D and trimming; V, J and clone size are from that table. The sample lists around 100,000 clones; approximately 86% were seen once. The CDR3 runs to 14 residues. The V segment lost 4 bases and the J segment 9 bases; nucleotides outside the gene matches: 8. Germline V gene data show CDR1 as LNHDA and CDR2 as SQIVND (reference sequence). The origin of this receptor is a human donor in a cohort sampled during active COVID-19. What was sequenced was peripheral blood. The chain links TRBV19 to TRBJ1-5; the match to TRBD1 covers 8 bases. The CDR3 DNA sequence: TGTGCCAGTAGTAGAGACAGGGGAGAGCGGCCCCAGCATTTT. Its protein product is CASSRDRGERPQHF.